A selection of T cell receptor beta chains follows, all from one sample in a study of blood T cell repertoires in COVID-19. Sequencing was performed with immunoSEQ multiplex PCR; in TCRdb, only in-frame clones are kept and a portion is missing. Among approximately 220,000 clones listed, approximately 90% were seen once. Sequenced input: PBMCs or T cells enriched from blood (not recorded which). These receptors came from a woman aged 40 to 50 with acute COVID-19. The CDR3 runs from the conserved cysteine through the conserved F or W. Each record gives: clone size, D gene, V gene, J gene, CDR3 DNA, CDR3 protein. The D gene is left open where the match is weak. The size field is filled for only some rows; it gives once, few, many or a size class.

clone size: NA
D gene: TRBD1
V gene: TRBV7-9
J gene: TRBJ2-2
CDR3 DNA: TGTGCCAGCAGCATGGGGACAGCGACCGGGGAGCTGTTTTTT
CDR3 protein: CASSMGTATGELFF

clone size: NA
D gene: NA
V gene: TRBV9
J gene: TRBJ1-2
CDR3 DNA: TGTGCCTCTAGTGGGGGCAACTATGGCTACACCTTC
CDR3 protein: CASSGGNYGYTF

clone size: once
D gene: NA
V gene: TRBV21-1
J gene: TRBJ2-3
CDR3 DNA: TGTGCCAGCAGCAAAGAGATAGCGGGACAGGGGACAGATACGCAGTATTTT
CDR3 protein: CASSKEIAGQGTDTQYF

clone size: NA
D gene: TRBD1
V gene: TRBV5-1
J gene: TRBJ1-4
CDR3 DNA: TGCGCCAGCAGCACGACAGGGGGCCATGAAAAACTGTTTTTT
CDR3 protein: CASSTTGGHEKLFF

clone size: NA
D gene: NA
V gene: TRBV11-2
J gene: TRBJ1-1
CDR3 DNA: TGTGCCAGCAGCTCCCAACTAGGGACTCTTAATTCTGAAGCTTTCTTT
CDR3 protein: CASSSQLGTLNSEAFF

clone size: NA
D gene: NA
V gene: TRBV12-5
J gene: TRBJ2-3
CDR3 DNA: TGTGCTAGTGGTCCTACGGGGGACAGGGGACTAGCAACGCAGTATTTT
CDR3 protein: CASGPTGDRGLATQYF

clone size: NA
D gene: NA
V gene: TRBV19
J gene: TRBJ1-1
CDR3 DNA: TGTGCCAGTAGTCTCCTTGGGGGGGGCCGCACTGAAGCTTTCTTT
CDR3 protein: CASSLLGGGRTEAFF

clone size: NA
D gene: NA
V gene: TRBV5-6
J gene: TRBJ1-1
CDR3 DNA: TGTGCCAGCATCCGAGGCAGGGCTGTCGTCACTGAAGCTTTCTTT
CDR3 protein: CASIRGRAVVTEAFF

clone size: NA
D gene: TRBD1
V gene: TRBV29-1
J gene: TRBJ1-2
CDR3 DNA: TGCAGCGTTGACCTGGACAGGGCCTCCTATGGCTACACCTTC
CDR3 protein: CSVDLDRASYGYTF

clone size: once
D gene: TRBD1
V gene: TRBV19
J gene: TRBJ1-1
CDR3 DNA: TGTGCCAGTAGTCCAAGGACAGGGCCCGTGAACACTGAAGCTTTCTTT
CDR3 protein: CASSPRTGPVNTEAFF

clone size: NA
D gene: TRBD1
V gene: TRBV7-6
J gene: TRBJ1-2
CDR3 DNA: TGTGCCAGCAGCTTAGGCCCCGGGGACAGGGGGTATGGCTACACCTTC
CDR3 protein: CASSLGPGDRGYGYTF

clone size: NA
D gene: NA
V gene: TRBV12-5
J gene: TRBJ2-7
CDR3 DNA: TGTGCTAGTGGTTTGCCTCTAGGGGCGGTAACCTACGAGCAGTACTTC
CDR3 protein: CASGLPLGAVTYEQYF